These 9 T cell receptor beta chains share one sample of origin, sequenced in a study of a mutant IDH1 vaccine in newly diagnosed glioma. For these TCRs, the target antigens are not known. Time point meaning: week 5, during vaccination. What each vaccine dose contained was 300 ug of mutant IDH1 20-mer peptide, accompanied by topical imiquimod. Assay: immunoSEQ multiplex PCR; the TCRdb copy retains only in-frame clones and omits some. Of roughly 11,000 clones detected, around 86% appear once; the ten largest clones hold 4.5% to 7.5%. The sequenced sample was PBMCs, obtained from a glioma patient whose treatment included an IDH1 peptide vaccine. These receptor sequences come from a woman in her thirties or forties with glioma. Some clones in this sample may be carry-over from other donors' samples.

The chain carries TRBV9 and TRBJ1-2, with D unclear. CDR1 and CDR2 from the germline V gene are SGDLS and YYNGEE. V was pared by 0 bases and J by 3 bases, with 9 bases between. The CDR3 totals 14 residues. For the CDR3, the DNA is TGTGCCAGCAGCGTAGGGACGGCCGACTATGGCTACACCTTC. This codes for CASSVGTADYGYTF.

This clone was seen just once. The chain recombines TRBV29-1 with TRBJ2-7, with 13 bases aligning to TRBD2. The junction had 5 bases not matched to a gene; V was cut back by 2 bases and J by 7 bases. Germline CDR1 is SQVTM and CDR2 is ANQGSEA. The CDR3 runs to 14 residues. The CDR3 protein is CSVELTSGGLEQYF. The CDR3 DNA reads as TGCAGCGTTGAACTGACTAGCGGGGGGTTGGAGCAGTACTTC.

In its sample, this clone was seen once. The chain uses TRBV27 and TRBJ1-2; no reliable D call. CDR3 size: 13 residues. Trimming took 5 bases from V and 2 from J, leaving 9 bases between them. In germline, CDR1 is MNHEY, CDR2 SMNVEV (reference sequence). CDR3 loop: CASSKTENYGYTF. For the CDR3, the DNA is TGTGCCAGCAGTAAAACAGAGAACTATGGCTACACCTTC.

This chain links TRBV5-5 with TRBJ2-1, with no clear D. CDR3 length equals 14 residues. V was pared by 4 bases and J by 8 bases, with 16 bases between. The germline gives CDR1 SGHKS, CDR2 YYEKEE (reference sequence). DNA of the CDR3: TGTGCCAGCAGCCCCCCCGTAAGTTTGGATGAGCAGTTCTTC. It codes for CASSPPVSLDEQFF.

The V and J genes are TRBV4-1 and TRBJ2-7; unclear D gene. Germline CDR1 and CDR2: MGHRA and YSYEKL. V lost 4 bases and J 1 base, leaving 17 bases between the germline ends. The CDR3 totals 16 residues. CDR3 coding DNA: TGCGCCAGCAGCCCGGTCCTCCGGGCCAATTCCTACGAGCAGTACTTC. Translation: CASSPVLRANSYEQYF.

In its sample, this clone was seen once. The V and J genes are TRBV7-8 and TRBJ1-2; 7 bases are a match to TRBD1. Germline values: CDR1 SGHVS, CDR2 FQNEAQ. This CDR3 has 13 amino acids. V shed 5 bases, J shed 2 bases, and the junction held 2 bases outside the gene matches. The CDR3 bases are TGTGCCAGCAGCCAGGGACAGAACTATGGCTACACCTTC. This sequence encodes CASSQGQNYGYTF.

The CDR3 bases are TGCGCCAGCAGCCAAGACAGGGGTAATTCACCCCTCCACTTT. Translated: CASSQDRGNSPLHF. The chain is built from TRBV4-1 and TRBJ1-6; possible D gene TRBD1, 6 bases. Trimming left V 0 bases short and J 6 bases short, with 6 bases between. The CDR3 extends over 14 amino acids. The germline V gene has CDR1 MGHRA and CDR2 YSYEKL.

V and J are TRBV4-1 and TRBJ1-5; 10 bases fit TRBD1. Germline-derived CDR1 and CDR2 are MGHRA and YSYEKL. V was pared by 4 bases and J by 6 bases, with 6 bases of the junction left unmatched. This CDR3 has 15 amino acids. CDR3 amino acids: CASSLGQGLGQPQHF. In nucleotides, the CDR3 is TGCGCCAGCAGCCTGGGACAGGGGTTGGGTCAGCCCCAGCATTTT.

The CDR3 DNA sequence: TGTGCCAGCAGTCGGGACAGGGGGCACAATGAGCAGTTCTTC. Amino acids: CASSRDRGHNEQFF. J is TRBJ2-1 and V is TRBV6-4, with 12 nucleotides matching TRBD1. Looked up from germline, CDR1 is MRHNA and CDR2 is SNTAGT. The CDR3 runs to 14 residues. V lost 5 bases and J lost 5; bases outside the gene matches: 1.